The present TCR beta chain was sequenced within a study of cytomegalovirus exposure and HLA in healthy donors (TCRdb year 2017). Context from the whole study: According to a later analysis, the roughly 120 validation repertoires were produced on the same platform as the approximately 600 repertoires of the first cohort. Along with the 666-subject first cohort, a separate validation cohort of more than 90 different subjects was used. The study aimed to test whether cataloging public T cell receptors could reveal signatures of past pathogen exposure. To predict cytomegalovirus infection status, the study brought together high-throughput TCR immunosequencing, statistical association of individual TCRs with disease status, and machine learning. Points the paper makes about the study in general: The classifier was reported to diagnose cytomegalovirus status with high specificity and sensitivity in both the original cohort and the validation cohort. The authors suggested that the approach could potentially be extended to other disease states and immunological phenotypes. A later analysis found that TCRs clustered in the first cohort also tended to co-occur in the roughly 120 validation repertoires, with approximately 95% of cluster scores above 0. While some public TCRs were present in many individuals, most TCR sequences turned up only very rarely across donors. The study gave a list of more than 150 TCR beta chains associated with cytomegalovirus. All 110 or so repertoires were used to score co-occurrence in the validation cohort in a later analysis, because that analysis had no HLA typing for the cohort. A few of the identified cytomegalovirus-associated TCR beta chains were confirmed in vitro to be specific for cytomegalovirus antigens.

The germline V gene encodes CDR1 SGDLS and CDR2 YYNGEE. The V end loses 0 bases and the J end loses 4 bases, and a stretch of 20 bases separates them. The cysteine opens and the phenylalanine closes a CDR3 of 18 amino acids. Only the CDR3 DNA is retained, 54 bases long and in frame from the first base. The donors belonged to the validation cohort of over a hundred subjects, which was separate from the approximately 660-subject first cohort. Receptors were amplified or captured by the immunoSEQ multiplex PCR assay. Per the source publication's procedure: A statistical classification framework was built to diagnose cytomegalovirus status from the catalog of TCR beta chain sequences. This is the immuneACCESS table as TCRdb keeps it, with only in-frame sequences that have V and J called. A part of the clones is gone; compared with another copy, unresolved V genes explain less than half, and the rest is unexplained. V and J calls and clone size come straight from that table; D and trimming were deduced from the DNA. This sample has some 320,000 clones in its table, and 87% of those were observed once. The ten largest clones capture roughly 1.2% of the sample.

This clone was seen a single time. This receptor's antigen is unknown. No clone much larger than this one lies a single base away; base qualities are absent. The sequencing sample was made of PBMCs. The sequence was obtained from a young woman in good health and CMV-seropositive. This chain is built from TRBV9 and TRBJ2-1; the D gene is not confidently resolved. The CDR3 is CASSVGVRLGENYNEQFF. The DNA sequence reads TGTGCCAGCAGCGTAGGGGTAAGGCTCGGCGAGAATTACAATGAGCAGTTCTTC.